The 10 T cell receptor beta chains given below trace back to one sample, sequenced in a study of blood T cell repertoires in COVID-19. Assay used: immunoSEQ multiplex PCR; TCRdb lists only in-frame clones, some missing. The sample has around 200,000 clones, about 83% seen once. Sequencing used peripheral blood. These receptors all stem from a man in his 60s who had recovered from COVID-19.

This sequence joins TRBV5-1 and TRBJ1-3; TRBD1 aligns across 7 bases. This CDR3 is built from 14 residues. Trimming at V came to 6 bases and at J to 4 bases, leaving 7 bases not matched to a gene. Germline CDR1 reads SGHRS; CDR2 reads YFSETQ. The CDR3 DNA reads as TGCGCCAGCACGGGAGGGACAGAAGGAAACACCATATATTTT. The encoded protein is CASTGGTEGNTIYF.

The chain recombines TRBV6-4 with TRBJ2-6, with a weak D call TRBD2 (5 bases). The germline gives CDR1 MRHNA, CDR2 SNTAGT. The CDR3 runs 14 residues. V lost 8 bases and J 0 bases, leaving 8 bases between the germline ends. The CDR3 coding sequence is TGTGCCAGCGGACTGAACTCTGGGGCCAACGTCCTGACTTTC. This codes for CASGLNSGANVLTF.

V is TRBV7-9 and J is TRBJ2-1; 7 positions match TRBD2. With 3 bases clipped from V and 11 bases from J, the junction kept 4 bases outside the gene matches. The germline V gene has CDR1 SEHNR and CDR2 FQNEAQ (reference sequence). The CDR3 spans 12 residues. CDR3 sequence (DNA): TGTGCCAGCAGCTTGGCAGCGGGAAAGCAGTTCTTC. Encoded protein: CASSLAAGKQFF.

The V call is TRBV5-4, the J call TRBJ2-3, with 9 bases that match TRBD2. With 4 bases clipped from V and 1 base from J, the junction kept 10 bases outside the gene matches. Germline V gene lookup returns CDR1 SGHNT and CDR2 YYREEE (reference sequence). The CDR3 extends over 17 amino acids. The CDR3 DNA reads TGTGCCAGCAGCCCGGCCCCACTAGCGGGTGGCACAGATACGCAGTATTTT. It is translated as CASSPAPLAGGTDTQYF.

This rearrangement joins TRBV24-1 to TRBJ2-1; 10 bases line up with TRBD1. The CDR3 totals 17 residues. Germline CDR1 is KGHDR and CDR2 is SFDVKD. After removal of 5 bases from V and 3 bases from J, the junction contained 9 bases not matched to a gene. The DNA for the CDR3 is TGTGCCACCAGTGCAAGTACGGGACAGGGGTACTACAATGAGCAGTTCTTC. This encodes CATSASTGQGYYNEQFF.

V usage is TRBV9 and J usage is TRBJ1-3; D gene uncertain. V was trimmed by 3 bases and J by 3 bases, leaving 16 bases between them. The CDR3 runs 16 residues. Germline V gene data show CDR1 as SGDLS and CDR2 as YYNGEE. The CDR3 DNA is TGTGCCAGCAGCGCCGTAGGAGCGAACAATGGAAACACCATATATTTT. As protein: CASSAVGANNGNTIYF.

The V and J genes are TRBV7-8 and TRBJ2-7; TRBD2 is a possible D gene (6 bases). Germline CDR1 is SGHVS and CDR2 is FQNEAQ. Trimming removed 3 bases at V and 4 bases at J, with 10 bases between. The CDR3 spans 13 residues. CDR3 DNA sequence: TGTGCCAGCAGCTTGGACTACCCATACGAGCAGTACTTC. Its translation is CASSLDYPYEQYF.

In DNA form, the CDR3 reads TGTGCCAGTAACTCCATCCGGGACAGGAGAGGAAACACCATATATTTT. Translated: CASNSIRDRRGNTIYF. The rearrangement links TRBV19 to TRBJ1-3, with 8 positions matching TRBD1. V was clipped by 7 bases and J by 4 bases; unmatched bases: 12. Germline V CDR1 and CDR2: LNHDA, SQIVND (reference sequence). This CDR3 region has 16 residues.

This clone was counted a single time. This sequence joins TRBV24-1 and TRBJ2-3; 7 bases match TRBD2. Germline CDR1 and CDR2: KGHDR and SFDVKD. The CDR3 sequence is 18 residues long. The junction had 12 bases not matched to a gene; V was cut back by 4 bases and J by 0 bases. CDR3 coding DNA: TGTGCCACCAGTGACTCCCTGGGCGGCGGGGGAAGCACAGATACGCAGTATTTT. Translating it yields CATSDSLGGGGSTDTQYF.

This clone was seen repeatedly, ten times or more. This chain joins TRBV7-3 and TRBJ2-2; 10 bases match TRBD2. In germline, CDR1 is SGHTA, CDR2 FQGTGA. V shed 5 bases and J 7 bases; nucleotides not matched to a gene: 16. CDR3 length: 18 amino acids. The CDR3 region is CASSTPGGTSGDFGELFF. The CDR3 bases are TGTGCCAGCAGCACCCCCGGGGGAACTAGCGGGGACTTCGGGGAGCTGTTTTTT.